The T cell receptor (beta chain) under discussion was sequenced for a study of blood T cell repertoires in COVID-19. Study in general: Some COVID-19 samples were acute and others convalescent; all came from the United States, Italy and Spain. Sources were T cells, B-cell-depleted T cells, or PBMCs; the material itself was cDNA or gDNA.

V was shortened by 5 bases and J by 1 base, with 20 bases between the two germline ends. The CDR3 has 17 residues. Germline V CDR1 and CDR2: MDHEN, SYDVKM. Original methodology: It was from reference gene primer amplification that nucleated cell counts were estimated. Using immunoSEQ multiplex PCR, the repertoire was profiled, and TCRdb retains in-frame clones only, with some absent. Clone size and the V and J calls come from that table; the DNA yielded D and trimming. The table lists roughly 150,000 clones, about 85% of them singletons. This sequence was found in a man between 65 and 85 years old who had recovered from COVID-19. Sequencing used peripheral blood. The rearrangement uses TRBV28 and TRBJ1-1; the D is unclear. CDR3 region: CASSIPRAPTPNTEAFF. The CDR3 region has the DNA TGTGCCAGCAGTATACCCCGAGCTCCAACCCCGAACACTGAAGCTTTCTTT.